The rows below give T cell receptor beta chains drawn from one sample of a study of blood T cell repertoires in COVID-19. Clones were read by immunoSEQ multiplex PCR, and TCRdb kept only the in-frame ones, dropping some. The sample has fewer than 200,000 clones; over 75% are singletons. The material sequenced was peripheral blood. The receptors stem from a man in his sixties who had recovered from COVID-19. Each CDR3 is given with its conserved first and last residue. D genes are given only for firm matches. Where a row states a size, it is once, few, many or the class of an expanded clone; other rows omit it.

v_gene	d_gene	j_gene	abundance	CDR3nt	CDR3aa
TRBV18	TRBD1	TRBJ1-6	-	TGTGCCAGCTCAGCGACAGGGGAAGGCTCACCCCTCCACTTT	CASSATGEGSPLHF
TRBV5-1	-	TRBJ1-2	-	TGCGCCAGCAGCTTGTATGCTCCGACAACCTATGGCTACACCTTC	CASSLYAPTTYGYTF
TRBV5-4	-	TRBJ1-4	once	TGTGCCAGCAGCTTGGGTCCGGTGAATGAAAAACTGTTTTTT	CASSLGPVNEKLFF
TRBV7-9	-	TRBJ1-2	-	TGTGCCAGCAGCTTAGCGACAGACCGGGTCAGCTACACCTTC	CASSLATDRVSYTF
TRBV4-1	TRBD1	TRBJ2-1	-	TGCGCCAGCAGCCCGCAGGGGGCTATAGGCAATGAGCAGTTCTTC	CASSPQGAIGNEQFF
TRBV11-3	-	TRBJ2-2	-	TGTGCCAGCAGCTTATTGGGGGCGAACGGGGAGCTGTTTTTT	CASSLLGANGELFF
TRBV7-3	-	TRBJ2-2	-	TGTGCCAGCAGCTTAAACGGCCCAGGTGACACCGGGGAGCTGTTTTTT	CASSLNGPGDTGELFF
TRBV19	TRBD1	TRBJ1-2	-	TGTGCCAGTACCCCCACCCCCGACAGGGGTGGTGGCTACACCTTC	CASTPTPDRGGGYTF
TRBV7-9	-	TRBJ1-6	few	TGTGCCAGCAGCTTAAACAGTTCACCCCTCCACTTT	CASSLNSSPLHF
TRBV11-2	TRBD1	TRBJ1-3	-	TGTGCCACCGGGACAGGGTTTTCCTCTGGAAACACCATATATTTT	CATGTGFSSGNTIYF
TRBV7-2	-	TRBJ1-3	once	TGTGCCAGCAGCTTGTACGGCGGCACCATATATTTT	CASSLYGGTIYF
TRBV24-1	TRBD2	TRBJ2-5	-	TGTGCCACCAGTGAGACTAGCGGGGGGTGGGAGACCCAGTACTTC	CATSETSGGWETQYF
TRBV19	TRBD1	TRBJ1-1	-	TGTGCCAGTAGCGGGACAGGGGTTGGCACTGAAGCTTTCTTT	CASSGTGVGTEAFF
TRBV4-1	-	TRBJ1-2	few	TGCGCCAGCAGCCAAGTCTTACGTTCGGAGCCTGGCTACACCTTC	CASSQVLRSEPGYTF
TRBV3-1/TRBV3-2	-	TRBJ2-5	-	TGTGCCAGCAGCCCTACCTTGGGGAGCCAAGAGACCCAGTACTTC	CASSPTLGSQETQYF
TRBV6-5	TRBD1	TRBJ1-1	-	TGTGCCAGCAGTCCAGGGGGCTTTAACACTGAAGCTTTCTTT	CASSPGGFNTEAFF
TRBV18	TRBD2	TRBJ2-7	-	TGTGCCAGCTCACCGGTTAGCGGGGGGTCCGGAACCTACGAGCAGTACTTC	CASSPVSGGSGTYEQYF
TRBV7-3	-	TRBJ2-2	few	TGTGCCAGCAGCCCACCCCTAACCGGGGAGCTGTTTTTT	CASSPPLTGELFF
TRBV18	-	TRBJ1-2	-	TGTGCCAGCTCACCAACCATGGTCGGCTATGGCTACACCTTC	CASSPTMVGYGYTF
TRBV19	TRBD1	TRBJ1-2	-	TGTGCCAGTAGTATAGATCATCTTCGGCCGGGACAGGGGGTATCTGGCTACACCTTC	CASSIDHLRPGQGVSGYTF
TRBV30	-	TRBJ1-2	-	TGTGCCTTCACGACTGCCGCAGGGGGCTACACCTTC	CAFTTAAGGYTF
TRBV5-1	TRBD1	TRBJ2-7	-	TGCGCCAGCTCCGGGACAGGGGCCCTCGAGCAGTACTTC	CASSGTGALEQYF
TRBV6-5	-	TRBJ1-4	-	TGTGCCAGCAGTCTCTATTTTGCAACTAATGAAAAACTGTTTTTT	CASSLYFATNEKLFF
TRBV3-1/TRBV3-2	-	TRBJ1-3	-	TGTGCCAGCAGCCAAGAACTGAGGGATATGGGAAACACCATATATTTT	CASSQELRDMGNTIYF
TRBV6-2/TRBV6-3	-	TRBJ2-2	few	TGTGCCAGCAGCCCAACTAGCGGGGAGCTGTTTTTT	CASSPTSGELFF
TRBV10-3	-	TRBJ2-7	-	TGTGCCACCAGTCGGGACTCCTACGAGCAGTACTTC	CATSRDSYEQYF
TRBV3-1/TRBV3-2	-	TRBJ2-7	-	TGTGCCAGCAGCCTCTGGACTGCCGACTACGAGCAGTACTTC	CASSLWTADYEQYF
TRBV7-3	-	TRBJ1-1	-	TGTGCCAGCAGCCCCACCGTAGGAGGTGAAGCTTTCTTT	CASSPTVGGEAFF
TRBV7-3	-	TRBJ2-5	-	TGTGCCAGCAGCTCGGGACAACAAGAGACCCAGTACTTC	CASSSGQQETQYF
TRBV25-1	-	TRBJ2-7	-	TGTGCCAGCAGCTTACAGGACAGTAAAGCCTACGAGCAGTACTTC	CASSLQDSKAYEQYF
TRBV2	TRBD1	TRBJ2-2	-	TGTGCCAGCAGCAAAATGACAGGGACGAACACCGGGGAGCTGTTTTTT	CASSKMTGTNTGELFF
TRBV19	TRBD1	TRBJ1-2	once	TGTGCCAGTAGCCAGGGGGGAGGCTACACCTTC	CASSQGGGYTF
TRBV6-2/TRBV6-3	-	TRBJ2-1	-	TGTGCCAGCAGTTACCAGGGGAGCCTCCGGTTCTTC	CASSYQGSLRFF
TRBV7-2	-	TRBJ1-1	-	TGTGCCAGCAGCCGACAGAACACTGAAGCTTTCTTT	CASSRQNTEAFF
TRBV5-1	-	TRBJ1-5	few	TGCGCCAGCAGCTTGGTTGCCGGAGGCAATCAGCCCCAGCATTTT	CASSLVAGGNQPQHF
TRBV5-1	TRBD1	TRBJ2-7	once	TGCGCCAGCAGCTCCGATGGACAGGGAAAACCCTACGAGCAGTACTTC	CASSSDGQGKPYEQYF
TRBV9	-	TRBJ1-5	few	TGTGCCAGCAGCGTAGGAAGGACAGATAATCAGCCCCAGCATTTT	CASSVGRTDNQPQHF
TRBV18	-	TRBJ1-1	-	TGTGCCAGCTCACCAAACCCAGGGGATGAAGCTTTCTTT	CASSPNPGDEAFF
TRBV7-2	TRBD1	TRBJ1-6	many	TGTGCCAGCAGGGGACAGGCAGCTGATAATTCACCCCTCCACTTT	CASRGQAADNSPLHF
TRBV7-8	TRBD1	TRBJ1-4	once	TGTGCCAGCAGCTCTTGGGACAGGAGTGAAAAACTGTTTTTT	CASSSWDRSEKLFF
TRBV20-1	-	TRBJ1-2	-	TGCAGTGCTAGAGGGGAGTGGGGCTACACCTTC	CSARGEWGYTF
TRBV6-7	-	TRBJ1-3	-	TGTGCCAGCACCGAAGACATTTCTGGAAACACCATATATTTT	CASTEDISGNTIYF
TRBV10-1	TRBD1	TRBJ1-5	once	TGCGCCAGCAGGGGACAGGGGGCTGACAATCAGCCCCAGCATTTT	CASRGQGADNQPQHF
TRBV7-9	-	TRBJ2-1	-	TGTGCCAGCAACTCACTCGCGGATTACAATGAGCAGTTCTTC	CASNSLADYNEQFF
TRBV20-1	-	TRBJ2-7	-	TGCAGTGCTAGTGGGAGTTTGGGCTCCTACGAGCAGTACTTC	CSASGSLGSYEQYF
TRBV4-2	-	TRBJ2-3	-	TGTGCCAGCAGCCAAGAGGGGCAGGGGTCTAGCACAGATACGCAGTATTTT	CASSQEGQGSSTDTQYF
TRBV9	-	TRBJ2-3	-	TGTGCCAGCAGCGTAGGTCCAGGGATATTCACAGATACGCAGTATTTT	CASSVGPGIFTDTQYF
TRBV12-3/TRBV12-4	-	TRBJ1-2	-	TGTGCCAGCACCTTGGGGGCGGGCCTTACCTTC	CASTLGAGLTF
TRBV11-2	-	TRBJ1-1	-	TGTGCCAGCAGCTTAACAGCCATGAACACTGAAGCTTTCTTT	CASSLTAMNTEAFF
TRBV10-3	-	TRBJ2-2	-	TGTGCCTCCGTTGGAGTGAACACCGGGGAGCTGTTTTTT	CASVGVNTGELFF
TRBV18	-	TRBJ1-1	few	TGTGCCAGCTCACGGGGCTCCCTTGGAGCTTTCTTT	CASSRGSLGAFF
TRBV7-6	-	TRBJ1-1	-	TGTGCCAGCAGCATCACGACAGGCCTGGGGAACACTGAAGCTTTCTTT	CASSITTGLGNTEAFF
TRBV6-5	-	TRBJ1-3	-	TGTGCCAGCAGTTCCCGAGGGGCAGGGGCTGGAAACACCATATATTTT	CASSSRGAGAGNTIYF
TRBV18	-	TRBJ2-1	-	TGTGCCGCCTACGGCGACAGGACGGCGAATGAGCAGTTCTTC	CAAYGDRTANEQFF
TRBV12-3/TRBV12-4	-	TRBJ2-7	-	TGTGCCAGCAGTCTAGTCCTCGGCTACGAGCAGTACTTC	CASSLVLGYEQYF
TRBV4-2	-	TRBJ2-3	-	TGTGCCAGCAGCCAGAAGCACGAGAGCACAGATACGCAGTATTTT	CASSQKHESTDTQYF